These 30 T cell receptor beta chains originate from one sample sequenced in a study of CD8 T cells in Susac syndrome. The RNA, about 0.5 to 1 ug, was put through reverse transcription using random hexamers. TCRdb re-analysed the immunoSEQ multiplex PCR reads in MiXCR, keeping a single row per CDR3 protein. The sample lists 210,000 or so distinct CDR3 sequences; 85% to 95% were seen once. Sequencing was carried out using CD4+ T cells from PBMCs. These receptors were obtained from a human donor with Susac syndrome.

The chain joins TRBV5-1 to TRBJ2-2; 7 bases are shared with TRBD1. After removal of 7 bases from V and 1 base from J, the junction contained 4 bases not matched to a gene. Germline V gives CDR1 SGHRS, CDR2 YFSETQ. The CDR3 is 14 amino acids. CDR3 amino acids: CASARDRNTGELFF. In DNA, the CDR3 is TGCGCCAGCGCCCGGGACAGGAACACCGGGGAGCTGTTTTTT.

The J gene is TRBJ2-3, the V gene TRBV7-2, with TRBD1 as a possible D gene (5 bases). The CDR3 covers 16 residues. Germline V gene sequence: CDR1 SGHTA, CDR2 FQGNSA. Deletions cut 5 bases from V and 2 bases from J, with 17 bases between. CDR3 coding DNA: TGTGCCAGCAGCCAAAATAGACAGACCTACACAGATACGCAGTATTTT. It is translated as CASSQNRQTYTDTQYF.

This chain joins TRBV30 and TRBJ1-4, with D unresolved. The CDR3 totals 15 residues. Trimming stripped 4 bases from V and 4 bases from J, with 16 bases between. Germline CDR1 reads GTSNPN; CDR2 reads SVGIG (reference sequence). The CDR3 region has the DNA TGTGCCTGGAATCCGGACGGGTCCCTTAATGAAAAACTGTTTTTT. Protein: CAWNPDGSLNEKLFF.

This clonotype appeared once. This rearrangement joins TRBV3-1 to TRBJ2-5, with D perhaps TRBD2 (6 bases). This CDR3 spans 11 amino acids. The ends were cut back, 1 base at V and 10 bases at J, with 7 bases in the middle. From germline, CDR1 is LGHDT and CDR2 YNNKEL (reference sequence). The CDR3 loop is CASSQGGDQYF. The CDR3 DNA is TGTGCCAGCAGCCAAGGGGGGGACCAGTACTTC.

The chain is built from TRBV7-2 and TRBJ2-7; TRBD1 is a possible D gene (6 bases). Germline V gene sequence: CDR1 SGHTA, CDR2 FQGNSA. The CDR3 is made up of 15 amino acids. The germline V and J ends were trimmed by 5 bases and 1 base, with 15 bases remaining between them. CDR3 sequence (DNA): TGTGCCAGCAGCCGCCGGGACACAGTTTCCTACGAGCAGTACTTC. Its protein product is CASSRRDTVSYEQYF.

This sequence joins TRBV20-1 and TRBJ1-6, with a weak D call TRBD1 (6 bases). The CDR3 has 16 amino acids. Looked up from germline, CDR1 is DFQATT and CDR2 is SNEGSKA (reference sequence). The ends were cut back, 2 bases at V and 10 bases at J, with 21 bases in the middle. Here the CDR3 DNA reads TGCAGTGCTAGACGGTTGGCGGGGGACACTGGCTCACCCCTCCACTTT. This gives the protein CSARRLAGDTGSPLHF.

The chain employs TRBV3-1 and TRBJ1-5; 11 bases match TRBD1. Germline V gene sequence: CDR1 LGHDT, CDR2 YNNKEL (reference sequence). The CDR3 is 16 amino acids. Trimming cost V 5 bases and J 6 bases; bases outside gene matches: 9. CDR3 nucleotide sequence: TGTGCCAGCAGCTTCGGAACCGGGACAGGGGGTCAGCCCCAGCATTTT. This encodes CASSFGTGTGGQPQHF.

This clonotype was seen a few times. V gene TRBV24-1 combines with J gene TRBJ2-5; D gene unclear. Germline V gene lookup returns CDR1 KGHDR and CDR2 SFDVKD. Between the trimmed V and J ends, which lost 12 bases and 5 bases, there was a span of 12 bases. The length of the CDR3 is 11 residues. The CDR3 nucleotides read TGTGCCTCGTCCACGGGCGAGACCCAGTACTTC. It is translated as CASSTGETQYF.

This clonotype was picked up one time. CDR3 sequence reads: CSAQFPGTNTEAFF. CDR3 sequence (DNA): TGCAGTGCCCAATTTCCTGGAACGAACACTGAAGCTTTCTTT. The V call is TRBV20-1, the J call TRBJ1-1; D gene ambiguous. CDR3 length equals 14 residues. V shed 6 bases and J shed 1 base, with 15 bases lying between them. Germline V gene lookup returns CDR1 DFQATT and CDR2 SNEGSKA (reference sequence).

This sequence joins TRBV30 and TRBJ1-3; the D gene is possibly TRBD1 (6 bases). The CDR3 is 19 amino acids. CDR1 GTSNPN and CDR2 SVGIG come from the germline V gene (reference sequence). V lost 4 bases and J lost 0, with 25 bases in between. Written as DNA, the CDR3 is TGTGCCTGGACGAGAGTTGGGGGCCGCTCCTTAATCTCTGGAAACACCATATATTTT. Protein sequence: CAWTRVGGRSLISGNTIYF.

This chain links TRBV12-3 or TRBV12-4 with TRBJ1-2; the D gene is possibly TRBD1 (6 bases). The CDR3 runs to 14 residues. The germline V and J ends were trimmed by 2 bases and 8 bases, with 15 bases remaining between them. This chain's CDR3 is CASSLFGGPSGYTF. For the CDR3, the DNA is TGTGCCAGCAGTTTATTTGGGGGGCCCTCCGGCTACACCTTC.

In this sample, this clonotype turned up once. The rearrangement uses TRBV5-4 and TRBJ2-5; unclear D gene. V gave up 6 bases and J gave up 5 bases, with 14 bases separating them. This CDR3 has 13 amino acids. Germline V CDR1 and CDR2: SGHNT, YYREEE (reference sequence). This CDR3 is CASTKSNLETQYF. DNA of the CDR3: TGTGCCAGCACCAAGTCTAACTTGGAGACCCAGTACTTC.

Here the CDR3 reads CSAGTERSYEQYF. CDR3 in DNA: TGCAGTGCTGGGACTGAGCGGTCCTACGAGCAGTACTTC. The chain couples TRBV20-1 to TRBJ2-7; a possible D gene is TRBD2 (6 bases). The germline CDR1 and CDR2 sequences are DFQATT and SNEGSKA (reference sequence). This CDR3 spans 13 amino acids. The V and J ends lost 5 bases and 1 base respectively, with 12 bases between them.

V usage is TRBV6-1 and J usage is TRBJ2-1; a weak D match, TRBD2 (5 bases). The germline CDR1 and CDR2 sequences are MNHNS and SASEGT. Trimming cost V 8 bases and J 15 bases, with 35 bases left between them. The CDR3 has 17 residues. The CDR3 nucleotides are TGTGCCAGCTCACCTTTGTACTCGAGGGTACCTGGGCTTCCTTCGTTCTTC. Its protein is CASSPLYSRVPGLPSFF.

The V call is TRBV10-2, the J call TRBJ1-1, with D perhaps TRBD1 (5 bases). The CDR3 sequence is 16 residues long. Trimming cost V 2 bases and J 7 bases, with 20 bases left between them. CDR1 is WSHSY, CDR2 SAAADI, per germline. The CDR3 nucleotides are TGCGCCAGCAGTGAGATTTTTGGGAGCCGAGGGGATGAAGCTTTCTTT. Amino acid sequence: CASSEIFGSRGDEAFF.

This clonotype was picked up a small number of times. This chain joins TRBV18 and TRBJ2-1, with D maybe TRBD2 (5 bases). The CDR3 length is 14 residues. V lost 3 bases to trimming and J lost 1 base, with 7 bases between them. Germline V gives CDR1 KGHSH, CDR2 LQKENI. The CDR3, as DNA: TGTGCCAGCTCACCGAGGGCATCCTACAATGAGCAGTTCTTC. Protein sequence: CASSPRASYNEQFF.

This rearrangement joins TRBV20-1 to TRBJ2-7, with TRBD1 as a possible D gene (5 bases). This CDR3 is built from 11 residues. Per germline, CDR1 DFQATT and CDR2 SNEGSKA (reference sequence). V dropped 6 bases and J dropped 4 bases, with 10 bases sitting between them. The CDR3: CSAPDSYEQYF. The CDR3 nucleotides are TGCAGTGCCCCCGACAGTTACGAGCAGTACTTC.

The rearrangement links TRBV9 to TRBJ1-4; D uncertain. Germline V lookup: CDR1 SGDLS, CDR2 YYNGEE. This CDR3 spans 16 amino acids. The ends were cut back, 0 bases at V and 8 bases at J, with 17 bases in the middle. The CDR3 DNA is TGTGCCAGCAGCGTAGTGGCAGGTGGAGAAGGAGAAAAACTGTTTTTT. It translates to CASSVVAGGEGEKLFF.

The chain recombines TRBV7-3 with TRBJ2-1; maybe TRBD2 (5 bases). CDR3 length equals 12 residues. V was pared by 5 bases and J by 12 bases, with 14 bases between. Germline-derived CDR1 and CDR2 are SGHTA and FQGTGA. As DNA, the CDR3 is TGTGCCAGCAGCCTCACCCGGGGTAGGCAGTTCTTC. Translated: CASSLTRGRQFF.

This clonotype showed up just once. The CDR3 DNA reads as TGCGCCAGCAGCCAAGACCCGGGACTAGCGTACGCAGATACGCAGTATTTT. The encoded protein is CASSQDPGLAYADTQYF. This sequence joins TRBV4-3 and TRBJ2-3, with 10 bases fitting TRBD2. With 0 bases clipped from V and 4 bases from J, the junction kept 7 bases outside the gene matches. CDR1 and CDR2 from the germline V gene are LGHNA and YSLEER. The CDR3 runs to 17 residues.

J is TRBJ2-7 and V is TRBV20-1; TRBD1 aligns across 8 bases. This CDR3 comprises 16 residues. Trimming took 6 bases from V and 6 from J; bases not matched to a gene: 19. Germline V gives CDR1 DFQATT, CDR2 SNEGSKA (reference sequence). CDR3 DNA sequence: TGCAGTGCCGCCGGAGGACAGGGTACTCCACCATCCGAGCAGTACTTC. As protein: CSAAGGQGTPPSEQYF.

The chain employs TRBV19 and TRBJ1-2; the D is unclear. V lost 6 bases and J 4 bases, leaving 18 bases between the germline ends. Germline CDR1 reads LNHDA; CDR2 reads SQIVND (reference sequence). This CDR3 spans 15 amino acids. CDR3 sequence reads: CASSSDERGSYGYTF. CDR3 DNA sequence: TGTGCCAGTAGCTCCGACGAGAGAGGGAGCTATGGCTACACCTTC.

The chain has TRBV7-2 and TRBJ2-7; D call uncertain. Germline CDR1 and CDR2: SGHTA and FQGNSA. The V end lost 1 base, the J end lost 0 bases, and 10 bases lay between the germline ends. The CDR3 is 15 residues long. CDR3 region: CASSLDLQSSYEQYF. The CDR3 DNA reads as TGTGCCAGCAGCTTAGATCTTCAGAGCTCCTACGAGCAGTACTTC.

J is TRBJ1-6 and V is TRBV14, with D possibly matching TRBD1 (5 bases). The CDR3 has 13 amino acids. CDR1 and CDR2 from the germline V gene are SGHDN and FVKESK. Trimming left V 4 bases short and J 11 bases short, with 12 bases between. CDR3 in DNA: TGTGCCAGCAGCCCGGGGGGAATGACACCCCTCCACTTT. Translation gives CASSPGGMTPLHF.

The chain couples TRBV18 to TRBJ2-1; D may match TRBD1 or TRBD2 (7 bases each). Germline CDR1 KGHSH, CDR2 LQKENI. The CDR3 totals 16 residues. Trimming stripped 4 bases from V and 10 bases from J, with 23 bases between. CDR3 DNA sequence: TGTGCCAGCTCACTGCGGGGGCGACGGGCGGGACAGGAGCAGTTCTTC. Translated, it gives CASSLRGRRAGQEQFF. Full variable domain (outside the CDR3, taken from reference TRBV18 and TRBJ2-1): NAGVMQNPRHLVRRRGQEARLRCSPMKGHSHVYWYRQLPEEGLKFMVYLQKENIIDESGMPKERFSAEFPKEGPSILRIQQVVRGDSAAYFCASSLRGRRAGQEQFFGPGTRLTVL.

The J gene is TRBJ2-2, the V gene TRBV5-1; D is tentatively TRBD1 or TRBD2 (6 bases each). V dropped 4 bases and J dropped 3 bases, with 13 bases sitting between them. There are 15 residues in the CDR3. Germline V CDR1 and CDR2: SGHRS, YFSETQ. CDR3 nucleotide sequence: TGCGCCAGCAGCCCCGACAGGAGGGACACCGGGGAGCTGTTTTTT. Its protein product is CASSPDRRDTGELFF.

In nucleotides, the CDR3 is TGTGCCAGCAGCGTAGTGCCCGACGTCAGACTTGGCTACACCTTC. This encodes CASSVVPDVRLGYTF. The rearrangement joins TRBV9 to TRBJ1-2; unclear D gene. CDR3 length: 15 amino acids. Trimming stripped 0 bases from V and 7 bases from J, with 16 bases between. Germline V gives CDR1 SGDLS, CDR2 YYNGEE.

The chain combines TRBV4-3 with TRBJ1-2, with D uncertain. With 0 bases removed from V and 4 bases from J, the gap between germline ends came to 9 bases. The CDR3 runs 14 residues. CDR1 and CDR2 (germline): LGHNA, YSLEER. CDR3 sequence reads: CASSQDPRSYGYTF. The CDR3, as DNA: TGCGCCAGCAGCCAAGATCCACGGTCCTATGGCTACACCTTC.

The chain combines TRBV5-1 with TRBJ2-3; maybe TRBD2 (5 bases). The CDR3 is 14 residues long. The germline gives CDR1 SGHRS, CDR2 YFSETQ. V was pared by 0 bases and J by 4 bases, with 9 bases between. The CDR3 DNA is TGCGCCAGCAGCTTGGGTCCTAGCCCAGATACGCAGTATTTT. Its protein is CASSLGPSPDTQYF.

The chain couples TRBV19 to TRBJ2-1, with 8 bases fitting TRBD2. There are 15 residues in the CDR3. CDR1 and CDR2 (germline): LNHDA, SQIVND (reference sequence). After removal of 8 bases from V and 8 bases from J, the junction contained 14 bases not matched to a gene. The chain's CDR3 is CASAAWAGGQDEQFF. The CDR3 DNA sequence: TGTGCCAGTGCCGCCTGGGCGGGGGGCCAGGATGAGCAGTTCTTC.